The rows below give T cell receptor beta chains drawn from one sample of a study of T cells in tuberculosis. The method was immunoSEQ multiplex PCR; TCRdb's version includes in-frame clones alone and lacks a portion of them. Here the sample spans more than 70,000 clones, about nine tenths being singletons. Source material: CD1b-GMM tetramer-negative cells sorted from PBMCs. The receptors were sampled from an adult woman with latent tuberculosis. The CDR3 runs from the conserved cysteine through the conserved F or W. Fields, in order: CDR3 length, V gene, clone size, D gene, J gene, CDR3 DNA, CDR3 protein. A D gene is named only where the DNA matches it firmly. The size field is filled for only some rows; it gives once, few, many or a size class.

14,TRBV19,NA,NA,TRBJ2-3,TGTGCCAGTGGAGGAGGGATCCGCACAGATACGCAGTATTTT,CASGGGIRTDTQYF
17,TRBV7-9,NA,TRBD1,TRBJ1-3,TGTGCCAGCAGCCCACCGGGACAGGGAAGCTCTGGAAACACCATATATTTT,CASSPPGQGSSGNTIYF
16,TRBV4-2,NA,TRBD1,TRBJ1-5,TGTGCCAGCAGCCAAGAAGCAGGGGGCGGCAATCAGCCCCAGCATTTT,CASSQEAGGGNQPQHF
16,TRBV2,few,TRBD2,TRBJ2-1,TGTGCCAGCAGCCTGACTAGCGGGGGGGCAAGGGGTGAGCAGTTCTTC,CASSLTSGGARGEQFF
14,TRBV7-8,NA,NA,TRBJ2-7,TGTGCCAGCAGCGTTCTACAGGGAACCTACGAGCAGTACTTC,CASSVLQGTYEQYF
15,TRBV5-1,NA,NA,TRBJ1-1,TGCGCCAGCAGCCAACTAACACAGCGGGGAGCTGAAGCTTTCTTT,CASSQLTQRGAEAFF
13,TRBV7-9,NA,NA,TRBJ2-7,TGTGCCAGCAGCCCAACCCTATCCTCCGAGCAGTACTTC,CASSPTLSSEQYF
13,TRBV19,NA,NA,TRBJ1-2,TGTGCCAGTAGTATCCAGGTGAACTATGGCTACACCTTC,CASSIQVNYGYTF
15,TRBV19,NA,TRBD1,TRBJ1-1,TGTGCCAGTGGACAGTCCGGGACAGGGGGAACTGAAGCTTTCTTT,CASGQSGTGGTEAFF
18,TRBV5-4,NA,TRBD1,TRBJ2-2,TGTGCCAGCAGCTTGGCCCTTGGACAGGGCCGTATCACCGGGGAGCTGTTTTTT,CASSLALGQGRITGELFF
14,TRBV27,NA,TRBD1,TRBJ1-4,TGTGCCAGCAGTCTCTACAGGGGCCCCGAAAAACTGTTTTTT,CASSLYRGPEKLFF
15,TRBV7-2,few,TRBD2,TRBJ2-3,TGTGCCAGCAGCCCGGGGGGGGCTCAGGCAGATACGCAGTATTTT,CASSPGGAQADTQYF
14,TRBV7-9,NA,NA,TRBJ2-1,TGTGCCAGCAGCCTAGATGGGGAGATCACAGAGCAGTTCTTC,CASSLDGEITEQFF
16,TRBV18,NA,TRBD1,TRBJ1-6,TGTGCCAGCTCACCAATCACAGGGGGCGAGGATTCACCCCTCCACTTT,CASSPITGGEDSPLHF
13,TRBV6-5,NA,TRBD1,TRBJ1-2,TGTGCCAGCAGCGGGACAGCTAACTATGGCTACACCTTC,CASSGTANYGYTF
14,TRBV5-4,few,NA,TRBJ2-5,TGTGCCAGCAGCCCCGTGTCTAGCCCAGAGACCCAGTACTTC,CASSPVSSPETQYF
14,TRBV11-2,NA,NA,TRBJ2-7,TGTGCCAGCAGCTCGGACAGTTTCTCCTACGAGCAGTACTTC,CASSSDSFSYEQYF
16,TRBV29-1,NA,TRBD1,TRBJ1-1,TGCAGCGTTGAGCGGGACAGGGGGTCGGGGAACACTGAAGCTTTCTTT,CSVERDRGSGNTEAFF
16,TRBV6-1,NA,TRBD2,TRBJ2-2,TGTGCCAGCAGTGTAAGACTAGCGGGGGATACCGGGGAGCTGTTTTTT,CASSVRLAGDTGELFF
16,TRBV7-2,few,NA,TRBJ1-4,TGTGCCAGCAGCTTTAGCCAGGGACATGCTAATGAAAAACTGTTTTTT,CASSFSQGHANEKLFF
11,TRBV20-1,once,NA,TRBJ2-1,TGCAGTGCTAGAGGCCACAGTGAGCAGTTCTTC,CSARGHSEQFF
16,TRBV19,NA,TRBD1,TRBJ2-7,TGTGCCAGTAGCCGCACTCCTACAGGGGGCTCCTACGAGCAGTACTTC,CASSRTPTGGSYEQYF
14,TRBV5-1,NA,NA,TRBJ1-1,TGCGCCAGCAGATGGGGACGGAGGGACACTGAAGCTTTCTTT,CASRWGRRDTEAFF
13,TRBV11-2,once,NA,TRBJ2-7,TGTGCCAGCAGCTTATACTCCTCCTACGAGCAGTACTTC,CASSLYSSYEQYF
14,TRBV5-6,NA,NA,TRBJ1-5,TGTGCCAGCAGCTTATCGGGGGGCAATCAGCCCCAGCATTTT,CASSLSGGNQPQHF
14,TRBV14,NA,NA,TRBJ2-7,TGTGCCAGCAGCCAAGATGTGGGGACACGCGAGCAGTACTTC,CASSQDVGTREQYF
14,TRBV2,once,NA,TRBJ1-4,TGTGCCAGCAGTCTGGTCCACCCGGGTGAAAAACTGTTTTTT,CASSLVHPGEKLFF
15,TRBV7-8,NA,NA,TRBJ2-1,TGTGCCAGCAGCTTAGACTCGTCTAGCGACAATGAGCAGTTCTTC,CASSLDSSSDNEQFF
15,TRBV7-2,NA,TRBD1,TRBJ1-2,TGTGCCAGCAGCCAAGGGGTCGACAGGGCTCGTGGCTACACCTTC,CASSQGVDRARGYTF
18,TRBV6-1,NA,NA,TRBJ1-2,TGTGCCAGCAGTGAAGTTCTTGTTATTAGGGGTGGTGGAAACGGCTACACCTTC,CASSEVLVIRGGGNGYTF
14,TRBV10-3,NA,TRBD1,TRBJ2-5,TGTGCCATCAGTGAGTTAGGACAGGGAGAGACCCAGTACTTC,CAISELGQGETQYF
15,TRBV16,NA,TRBD1,TRBJ1-2,TGTGCCAGCAGCCCGCCGGGACAGGGGGTTCGAGGCTACACCTTC,CASSPPGQGVRGYTF
15,TRBV2,NA,TRBD1,TRBJ2-3,TGTGCCAGCAGGATAACAGGGGGAACGCTAGATACGCAGTATTTT,CASRITGGTLDTQYF
16,TRBV21-1,few,NA,TRBJ2-1,TGTGCCAGCATCGTAACTACTAGCGGTTACCACAATGAGCAGTTCTTC,CASIVTTSGYHNEQFF
13,TRBV6-1,NA,TRBD1,TRBJ1-2,TGTGCCAGCAGTCCCGGGACAGGTGGCGGCTACACCTTC,CASSPGTGGGYTF
14,TRBV15,once,TRBD1,TRBJ1-6,TGTGCCACCAGCGACAGGGGCGTTGATTCACCCCTCCACTTT,CATSDRGVDSPLHF
14,TRBV19,NA,NA,TRBJ1-1,TGTGCCAGTAGTACGTTCAGGAATCGGCCTGAAGCTTTCTTT,CASSTFRNRPEAFF
19,TRBV28,NA,TRBD1,TRBJ2-3,TGTGCCAGCAGTTCCGGGACAGGGTTCGTGTCGCGACCAACAGATACGCAGTATTTT,CASSSGTGFVSRPTDTQYF
14,TRBV7-9,NA,NA,TRBJ1-6,TGTGCCAGCACCCTGGACAGCTATAATTCACCCCTCCACTTT,CASTLDSYNSPLHF
14,TRBV19,NA,TRBD1,TRBJ1-6,TGTGCCAGTAGCCAGCAGGGGGATAATTCACCCCTCCACTTT,CASSQQGDNSPLHF
15,TRBV9,NA,NA,TRBJ2-2,TGTGCCAGCAGCACCCGTGGGAGGTCGGGCGGGGAGCTGTTTTTT,CASSTRGRSGGELFF
15,TRBV30,NA,TRBD2,TRBJ2-3,TGTGCCTGGAAAAAGTTAGCGGGGGGCATAGATACGCAGTATTTT,CAWKKLAGGIDTQYF
15,TRBV2,NA,NA,TRBJ1-4,TGTGCCAGCCACACATACCCTGCAACTAATGAAAAACTGTTTTTT,CASHTYPATNEKLFF
14,TRBV6-5,NA,NA,TRBJ2-7,TGTGCCAGCAGGGCGTCCGGGAGCTCCTACGAGCAGTACTTC,CASRASGSSYEQYF
16,TRBV28,NA,TRBD1,TRBJ1-1,TGTGCCAGCAGTCTGGGGTCGGACAGGAAGAACACTGAAGCTTTCTTT,CASSLGSDRKNTEAFF
14,TRBV7-9,NA,NA,TRBJ1-5,TGTGCCAGCAGCCGGGACGGAGGGGTTCAGCCCCAGCATTTT,CASSRDGGVQPQHF
13,TRBV6-5,NA,NA,TRBJ1-1,TGTGCCAGCAGTTACCAGGGGAACACTGAAGCTTTCTTT,CASSYQGNTEAFF